These 8 T cell receptor beta chains were all obtained from the same sample, sequenced in a study of T-cell reconstitution after alpha-beta-depleted transplantation in children. Unique molecular identifiers were incorporated when the TCRbeta library was constructed. TCRdb re-derived calls from the PCR reads in MiXCR, one entry per CDR3 protein. The repertoire holds just under 150,000 distinct CDR3 sequences, with about 9% as singletons. The sample here was PBMCs, mostly from graft donor cells, taken 180 days after TCRalphabeta/CD19-depleted stem cell transplant. The receptor source for this set is a female patient younger than 10 who had a stem cell transplant for congenital amegakaryocytic thrombocytopenia, so the T cells may come from the graft donor.

The rearrangement links TRBV30 to TRBJ2-1, with 13 bases fitting TRBD2. The junction had 10 bases not matched to a gene; V was cut back by 7 bases and J by 4 bases. The CDR3 contains 16 residues. Germline V gene lookup returns CDR1 GTSNPN and CDR2 SVGIG (reference sequence). CDR3 coding DNA: TGTGCCTTTATCGGACTAGCGGGGGTCCTATACAATGAGCAGTTCTTC. Translated, it gives CAFIGLAGVLYNEQFF.

This clonotype was recorded many times. The chain couples TRBV9 to TRBJ2-2; no definite D call. This CDR3 region has 15 residues. In germline, CDR1 is SGDLS, CDR2 YYNGEE. V lost 0 bases, J lost 0 bases, and 6 bases lay in between. CDR3 bases: TGTGCCAGCAGCGTAGGGGTCTCGAACACCGGGGAGCTGTTTTTT. Translating it yields CASSVGVSNTGELFF. Full variable domain (rest looked up from reference TRBV9 and TRBJ2-2): DSGVTQTPKHLITATGQRVTLRCSPRSGDLSVYWYQQSLDQGLQFLIQYYNGEERAKGNILERFSAQQFPDLHSELNLSSLELGDSALYFCASSVGVSNTGELFFGEGSRLTVL.

The sample holds many counts of this clonotype. The chain combines TRBV18 with TRBJ1-2; unclear D gene. This CDR3 region has 14 residues. Between the trimmed V and J ends, which lost 2 bases and 1 base, there was a span of 8 bases. CDR1 is KGHSH, CDR2 LQKENI, per germline. The CDR3 DNA reads TGTGCCAGCTCACCAGGAGTGGATAACTATGGCTACACCTTC. It codes for CASSPGVDNYGYTF.

This clonotype was counted between two and nine times. This chain links TRBV12-3 or TRBV12-4 with TRBJ2-7; D unclear. V was clipped by 3 bases and J by 5 bases, with 2 bases between them. The CDR3 extends over 10 amino acids. CDR3 in amino acids: CASSFHEQYF. Here the CDR3 DNA reads TGTGCCAGCAGTTTCCACGAGCAGTACTTC.

This clonotype came up a few times. The rearrangement joins TRBV20-1 to TRBJ2-2; D is unresolved. The CDR3 contains 17 residues. V was cut by 5 bases and J by 5 bases, with 24 bases left in between. Per the germline V gene, CDR1 is DFQATT and CDR2 is SNEGSKA (reference sequence). The CDR3: CSASPPPGSLWTGELFF. The DNA for the CDR3 is TGCAGTGCTTCCCCCCCCCCAGGATCCCTGTGGACCGGGGAGCTGTTTTTT.

The chain is built from TRBV3-1 and TRBJ2-5; D may be TRBD2 (5 bases). Trimming left V 8 bases short and J 1 base short, with 23 bases between. Germline V gene lookup returns CDR1 LGHDT and CDR2 YNNKEL (reference sequence). The CDR3 has 17 amino acids. The CDR3 nucleotides read TGTGCCAGCTGCCGACCGGGAACTACCTTCTCCCAAGAGACCCAGTACTTC. It codes for CASCRPGTTFSQETQYF.

The chain employs TRBV18 and TRBJ1-1, with a tentative D call TRBD1 (6 bases). The V end lost 2 bases, the J end lost 11 bases, and 18 bases lay between the germline ends. The CDR3 is 14 amino acids. CDR1 and CDR2 from the germline V gene are KGHSH and LQKENI. The CDR3 region has the DNA TGTGCCAGCTCACCAATATTACAGGGCGAGGGGGCTTTCTTT. Encoded protein: CASSPILQGEGAFF.

This clonotype was picked up a small number of times. This chain links TRBV30 with TRBJ2-1; TRBD2 matches 14 bases. J lost 10 bases, V lost 4 bases, and 3 bases had no gene match. Germline lookup yields CDR1 GTSNPN and CDR2 SVGIG (reference sequence). The CDR3 has 13 amino acids. This CDR3 is CAWTGLAGEEQFF. The CDR3 nucleotides are TGTGCCTGGACGGGACTAGCGGGGGAAGAGCAGTTCTTC.